Detailed here is one T cell receptor (beta chain). No antigen is known for it. TCRdb passed the RACE reads through MiXCR, listing each CDR3 protein once. The table lists 140,000 or so distinct CDR3 sequences, over 9.5% of them singletons. Time point described: patch test 2, 6 weeks after DPC sensitization. Regarding treatment: therapeutic diphenylcyclopropenone sensitization with weekly scalp DPC. Total RNA extraction was carried out from unfractionated whole blood. The data were obtained in a study of human T cells and chemical hapten exposure. Study-wide findings and caveats: Having alopecia, donors may respond immunologically unlike healthy people.

The CDR3 covers 15 residues. The receptor was isolated from a woman in her fifties or sixties with alopecia areata. Some clones in this sample may be carry-over from other donors' samples. The gene calls are TRBV1 and TRBJ1-4; TRBD1 is the table's D call, not checked against the DNA. TRBV1 is flagged as a pseudogene. The specimen comprised whole blood, sampled in connection with sensitization to the hapten diphenylcyclopropenone (DPC). The chain's CDR3 is CTSSQPDRDNEKLFF. The CDR3 DNA reads as TGCACCAGCAGCCAACCCGACAGGGACAATGAAAAACTGTTTTTT.